This T cell receptor (beta chain) came from a study of blood T cell repertoires in COVID-19. Germline V gene data show CDR1 as ENHRY and CDR2 as SYGVKD. Trimming pared 5 bases from V and 0 bases from J, leaving 14 bases between. The length of the CDR3 is 16 residues. This clone was detected only a few times. Source study methods: The assay estimated nucleated cells by amplifying reference gene primers. The repertoire was sequenced with immunoSEQ multiplex PCR; TCRdb's copy has only in-frame clones and lacks some. The DNA gave D and trimming, while V, J and clone size come from that table. The table includes about 310,000 clones, around 90% detected once. Two negative PCRs, clearance, or symptom resolution characterized the recovered Cohort 3 donors.

The specimen was PBMCs or T cells enriched from blood (not recorded which). The chain employs TRBV10-3 and TRBJ1-3; D unresolved. The sequence was obtained from a young woman who had recovered from COVID-19. The CDR3 region is CAISFWPGSSGNTIYF. In DNA, the CDR3 is TGTGCCATCAGTTTCTGGCCGGGGAGCTCTGGAAACACCATATATTTT.